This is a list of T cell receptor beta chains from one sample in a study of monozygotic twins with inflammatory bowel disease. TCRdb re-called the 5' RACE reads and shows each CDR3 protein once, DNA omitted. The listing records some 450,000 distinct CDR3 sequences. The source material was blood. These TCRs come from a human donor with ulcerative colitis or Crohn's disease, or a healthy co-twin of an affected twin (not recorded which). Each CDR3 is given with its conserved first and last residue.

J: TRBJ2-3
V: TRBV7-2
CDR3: CASSPVFGDTQYF

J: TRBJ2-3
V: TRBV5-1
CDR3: CASSSGTTTDTQYF

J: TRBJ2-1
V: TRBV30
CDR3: CAWSELAGGINEQFF

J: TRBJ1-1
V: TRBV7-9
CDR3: CASSSSSGGMNTEAFF

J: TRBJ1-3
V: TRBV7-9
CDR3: CASSLAPGRINTIYF

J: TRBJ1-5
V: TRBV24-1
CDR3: CATGMGGNQPQHF

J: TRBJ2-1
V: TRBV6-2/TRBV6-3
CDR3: CASSTGTPGDEQFF

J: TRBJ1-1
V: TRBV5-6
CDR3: CASSSGGDDTEAFF

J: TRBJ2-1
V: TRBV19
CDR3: CASRNSGQGAYNEQFF

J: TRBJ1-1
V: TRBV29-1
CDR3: CSVVRGGTEAFF

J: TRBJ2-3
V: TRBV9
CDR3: CASSPGLAKTDTQYF

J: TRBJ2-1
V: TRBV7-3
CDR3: CASSLGTSGSLNEQFF

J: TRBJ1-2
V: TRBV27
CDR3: CASRGGTGVRGYTF

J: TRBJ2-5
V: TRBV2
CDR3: CASRIGGETQYF

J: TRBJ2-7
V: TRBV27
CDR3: CASRTTGAYEQYF

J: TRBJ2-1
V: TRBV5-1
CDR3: CASSLLAGATYNEQFF

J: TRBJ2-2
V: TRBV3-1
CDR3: CASSPTGTGNTGELFF

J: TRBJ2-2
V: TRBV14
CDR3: CASSQAGLAGELFF

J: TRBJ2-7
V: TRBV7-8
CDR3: CASSQMGPFSYEQYF

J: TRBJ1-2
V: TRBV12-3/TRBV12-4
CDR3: CASRDGTFDGYTF

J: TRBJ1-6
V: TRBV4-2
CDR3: CASSQDRGGSSYNSPLHF

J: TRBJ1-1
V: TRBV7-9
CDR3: CASSLTVAPLFSF

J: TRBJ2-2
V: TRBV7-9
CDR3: CASSLFDTGELFF

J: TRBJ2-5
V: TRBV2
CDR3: CASSAYQETQYF

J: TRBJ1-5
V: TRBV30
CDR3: CAWSVAPGRPNQPQHF

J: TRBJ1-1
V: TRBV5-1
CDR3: CASSLGGGTEAFF

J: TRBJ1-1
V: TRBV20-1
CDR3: CSARGEAGTEAFF

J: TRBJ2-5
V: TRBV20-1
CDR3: CSARLLGVLETQYF

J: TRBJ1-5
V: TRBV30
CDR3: CAWTQVAFGQPQHF

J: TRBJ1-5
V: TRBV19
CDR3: CASSMVTGVSVNQPQHF

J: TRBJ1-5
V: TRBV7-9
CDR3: CASSFIATGGSNQPQHF

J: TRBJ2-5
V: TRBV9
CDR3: CASSVRTPETQYF

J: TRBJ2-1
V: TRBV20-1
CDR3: CSARGTPYNEQFF

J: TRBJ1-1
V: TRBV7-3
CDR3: CAGSLGWRTEAFF

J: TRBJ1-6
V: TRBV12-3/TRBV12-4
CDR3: CASSLKEQINSPLHF

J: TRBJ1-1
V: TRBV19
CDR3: CASSGWGEVNTEAFF

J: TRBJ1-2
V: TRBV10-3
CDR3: CAISDGLYGYTF

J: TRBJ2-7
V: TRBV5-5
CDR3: CASSLASSGISSYEQYF

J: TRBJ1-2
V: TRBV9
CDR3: CASSVKGQVSSGYTF

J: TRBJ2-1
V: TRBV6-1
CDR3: CASSLAGGQNEQFF

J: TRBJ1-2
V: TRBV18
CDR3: CASSPRTGDNYGYTF

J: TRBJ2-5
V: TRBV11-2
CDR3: CASSSVNTETQYF

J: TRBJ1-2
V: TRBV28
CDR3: CASSLSGGGGYTF

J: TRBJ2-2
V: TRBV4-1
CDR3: CASSQGIIGELFF

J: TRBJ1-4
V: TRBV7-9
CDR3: CASSLLSEGLFF

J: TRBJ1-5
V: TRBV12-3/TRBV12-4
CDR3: CASSDGTGHNQPQHF

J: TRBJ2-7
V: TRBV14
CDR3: CASSLSDGWEQYF

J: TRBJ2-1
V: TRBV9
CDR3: CASSVNDLSYNEQFF

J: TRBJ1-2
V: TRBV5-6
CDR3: CASSLRPGVLYGYTF

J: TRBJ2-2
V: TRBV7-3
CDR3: CASSLTGTANTGELFF

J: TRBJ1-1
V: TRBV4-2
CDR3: CASSQDSLLAAGETNTEAFF

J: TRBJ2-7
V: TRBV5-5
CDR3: CASSLPGVTYEQYF

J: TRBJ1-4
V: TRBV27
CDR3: CASGTGLIHEKLFF

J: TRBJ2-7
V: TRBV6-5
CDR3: CASSYSVSGLANYEQYF